These 19 T cell receptor beta chains share one sample of origin, sequenced in a study of shared clonotypes between healthy human individuals. Sequencing used immunoSEQ multiplex PCR; TCRdb keeps in-frame clones, though not all of them. This sample has 2 million to 3 million clones; more than 85% occur once, and the top ten carry 0.36%. The material sequenced was naive CD4+ T cells from PBMCs. Subset described: CD45RA+ positively selected. Receptors originate from a man younger than 35 in good health. Some clones in this sample may be carry-over from other donors' samples.

The rearrangement uses TRBV6-5 and TRBJ2-1; no clear D. The CDR3 is 15 residues long. V was shortened by 3 bases and J by 0 bases, with 9 bases between the two germline ends. CDR1 and CDR2 (germline): MNHEY, SVGAGI. This CDR3 reads CASSYRLNSYNEQFF. The CDR3 DNA reads TGTGCCAGCAGTTATCGTCTGAACTCCTACAATGAGCAGTTCTTC.

This rearrangement joins TRBV27 to TRBJ1-1; maybe TRBD1 (6 bases). Per the germline V gene, CDR1 is MNHEY and CDR2 is SMNVEV (reference sequence). The CDR3 is 14 residues long. With 6 bases removed from V and 4 bases from J, the gap between germline ends came to 15 bases. Here the CDR3 reads CASSPGGASTEAFF. CDR3 coding DNA: TGTGCCAGCAGCCCCGGGGGGGCGAGCACTGAAGCTTTCTTT.

The chain couples TRBV15 to TRBJ2-3; D not resolved. CDR3 length: 15 residues. Germline CDR1 is LNHNV and CDR2 is YYDKDF (reference sequence). V dropped 0 bases and J dropped 2 bases, with 9 bases sitting between them. The CDR3 nucleotides are TGTGCCACCAGCAGAGATCGGACGGACACAGATACGCAGTATTTT. Protein: CATSRDRTDTDTQYF.

This chain joins TRBV21-1 and TRBJ2-7; TRBD2, the table's D call, lacks a check against the DNA. TRBV21-1 is annotated as a pseudogene. The CDR3 extends over 15 amino acids. The DNA of the CDR3 is TGTGCCAGCACCAAAGGGGGGGGCGGTTCCGGCGAGCAGTACTTC. It encodes CASTKGGGGSGEQYF.

This clone showed up just once. This chain connects TRBV27 to TRBJ2-7; D possibly uses TRBD1 or TRBD2 (5 bases each). V was pared by 0 bases and J by 5 bases, with 11 bases between. Germline CDR1 reads MNHEY; CDR2 reads SMNVEV (reference sequence). CDR3 length: 14 amino acids. The CDR3 DNA reads TGTGCCAGCAGTTTATCGGGGGTAAGAAACGAGCAGTACTTC. Encoded protein: CASSLSGVRNEQYF.

A word on this clone: This sample also contains other DNA sequences that code for the same CDR3. This chain connects TRBV20-1 to TRBJ2-7, with no clear D. Germline CDR1 reads DFQATT; CDR2 reads SNEGSKA (reference sequence). The CDR3 spans 11 residues. V lost 3 bases to trimming and J lost 2 bases, with 5 bases between them. DNA of the CDR3: TGCAGTGCTAGTCGCCCCTACGAGCAGTACTTC. Translated: CSASRPYEQYF.

The chain links TRBV7-9 to TRBJ1-6; D might be TRBD1 (6 bases). V lost 1 base and J 9 bases, leaving 13 bases between the germline ends. The CDR3 has 15 amino acids. Germline lookup yields CDR1 SEHNR and CDR2 FQNEAQ (reference sequence). The CDR3 reads CASSLVRGAGSPLHF. The CDR3 DNA is TGTGCCAGCAGCTTAGTCAGGGGCGCGGGTTCACCCCTCCACTTT. The whole variable domain, remainder taken from reference TRBV7-9 and TRBJ1-6, is DTGVSQNPRHKITKRGQNVTFRCDPISEHNRLYWYRQTLGQGPEFLTYFQNEAQLEKSRLLSDRFSAERPKGSFSTLEIQRTEQGDSAMYLCASSLVRGAGSPLHFGNGTRLTVT.

The genes are TRBV18 and TRBJ2-7; TRBD1 might be the D (5 bases). Looked up from germline, CDR1 is KGHSH and CDR2 is LQKENI. The germline V and J ends were trimmed by 0 bases and 5 bases, with 14 bases remaining between them. This CDR3 region has 15 residues. The CDR3 DNA is TGTGCCAGCTCACCACCGCTCGACAGCGTTAACGAGCAGTACTTC. Protein: CASSPPLDSVNEQYF.

The chain has TRBV10-3 and TRBJ1-1, with 7 nucleotides matching TRBD1. The CDR3 is 16 amino acids. Unmatched junction bases numbered 18, after V lost 6 bases and J lost 8 bases. The germline gives CDR1 ENHRY, CDR2 SYGVKD. In nucleotides, the CDR3 is TGTGCCATCAGCGAAACACGAGGGGGCGCGAGCTCCGAAGCTTTCTTT. Amino acids: CAISETRGGASSEAFF.

This chain links TRBV28 with TRBJ1-1; 7 bases agree with TRBD1. The J segment lost 4 bases and the V segment lost 7 bases, leaving 9 bases of the junction unmatched. Germline V gives CDR1 MDHEN, CDR2 SYDVKM. The CDR3 loop spans 14 amino acids. CDR3 nucleotides: TGTGCCAGCAAAACTCCGACAGGGTTCACTGAAGCTTTCTTT. Translation: CASKTPTGFTEAFF. The entire variable domain, with the rest obtained from reference TRBV28 and TRBJ1-1, is as follows: DVKVTQSSRYLVKRTGEKVFLECVQDMDHENMFWYRQDPGLGLRLIYFSYDVKMKEKGDIPEGYSVSREKKERFSLILESASTNQTSMYLCASKTPTGFTEAFFGQGTRLTVV.

The chain uses TRBV28 and TRBJ1-5; tentative D call: TRBD1 (5 bases). The V end lost 5 bases, the J end lost 5 bases, and 13 bases lay between the germline ends. CDR3 size: 14 residues. CDR1 and CDR2 from the germline V gene are MDHEN and SYDVKM. CDR3 residues: CASSLPDRYQPQHF. CDR3 nucleotides: TGTGCCAGCAGTCTTCCCGACAGATATCAGCCCCAGCATTTT.

V gene TRBV5-8 combines with J gene TRBJ2-7; D not resolved. This CDR3 region has 11 residues. V gave up 4 bases and J gave up 6 bases, with 8 bases separating them. Germline V gene lookup returns CDR1 SGHTS and CDR2 YDEGEE. The CDR3 here is CASSLEGEQYF. In nucleotides, the CDR3 is TGTGCCAGCAGCCTCGAAGGCGAGCAGTACTTC.

This clone was recorded once. V and J are TRBV2 and TRBJ2-5, with a tentative D call TRBD2 (7 bases). The CDR3 runs to 15 residues. Germline CDR1 reads SNHLY; CDR2 reads FYNNEI. V lost 5 bases to trimming and J lost 1 base, with 14 bases between them. The CDR3 loop reads CASSQWGGSQETQYF. DNA for the CDR3: TGTGCCAGCAGTCAGTGGGGGGGCAGCCAAGAGACCCAGTACTTC.

This chain links TRBV28 with TRBJ1-4; 10 nucleotides line up with TRBD1. V was clipped by 10 bases and J by 8 bases; unmatched bases: 13. Germline V gene sequence: CDR1 MDHEN, CDR2 SYDVKM. This CDR3 comprises 15 residues. The CDR3 protein is CATKLPDRGGEKLFF. CDR3 DNA sequence: TGTGCCACCAAGTTGCCGGACAGGGGGGGAGAAAAACTGTTTTTT.

The V and J genes are TRBV15 and TRBJ2-5, with no clear D. Germline V gene lookup returns CDR1 LNHNV and CDR2 YYDKDF (reference sequence). The CDR3 runs 16 residues. Between the trimmed V and J ends, which lost 0 bases and 1 base, there was a span of 12 bases. CDR3 in DNA: TGTGCCACCAGCAGAGACGGTCGTCAGTTCCAAGAGACCCAGTACTTC. This gives the protein CATSRDGRQFQETQYF.

On this clone: The sample contains more than one DNA sequence encoding this CDR3. This chain uses TRBV7-9 with TRBJ1-4; TRBD1 aligns across 7 bases. The CDR3 consists of 14 residues. Germline assignment: CDR1 SEHNR and CDR2 FQNEAQ (reference sequence). V lost 5 bases and J lost 7; bases outside the gene matches: 7. The CDR3 region is CASSPQGVGEKLFF. In DNA form, the CDR3 reads TGTGCCAGCAGCCCGCAGGGGGTGGGTGAAAAACTGTTTTTT. Full variable domain (remainder filled in from reference TRBV7-9 and TRBJ1-4): DTGVSQNPRHKITKRGQNVTFRCDPISEHNRLYWYRQTLGQGPEFLTYFQNEAQLEKSRLLSDRFSAERPKGSFSTLEIQRTEQGDSAMYLCASSPQGVGEKLFFGSGTQLSVL.

This clone was detected only a few times. The rearrangement links TRBV7-2 to TRBJ1-1; D not resolved. Trimming pared 5 bases from V and 0 bases from J, leaving 10 bases between. Germline CDR1 reads SGHTA; CDR2 reads FQGNSA. The CDR3 sequence is 14 residues long. CDR3 coding DNA: TGTGCCAGCAGCGTATCTTTGCTGAACACTGAAGCTTTCTTT. As protein: CASSVSLLNTEAFF.

The V and J genes are TRBV28 and TRBJ2-7; TRBD1 might be the D (5 bases). Germline V CDR1 and CDR2: MDHEN, SYDVKM. The CDR3 is 14 amino acids. The V end lost 5 bases, the J end lost 1 base, and 12 bases lay between the germline ends. CDR3 amino acids: CASSVPAGSYEQYF. The CDR3 DNA sequence: TGTGCCAGCAGTGTCCCCGCAGGGTCCTACGAGCAGTACTTC.

This clone was counted only a few times. This chain links TRBV30 with TRBJ1-5; maybe TRBD1 (5 bases). This CDR3 is built from 13 residues. Germline V lookup: CDR1 GTSNPN, CDR2 SVGIG (reference sequence). Trimming cost V 2 bases and J 3 bases, with 8 bases left between them. As DNA, the CDR3 is TGTGCCTGGAGTCGGGGGGACAATCAGCCCCAGCATTTT. It translates to CAWSRGDNQPQHF.